This TCR beta chain was retrieved from a study of T cell responses to AZD1222 COVID-19 vaccine. Study-level results: Repertoires were obtained solely post-peak T cell response. Donors in the cohort were predominantly white British and more often female, and clonal diversity was possibly underestimated. A reported finding is that nearly half of spike-specific TCRs target unmutated variant regions.

A word on this clone: The target antigen is unknown.

Trimming removed 0 bases from V and 11 bases from J, with 16 bases in between. This CDR3 contains 14 residues. The germline gives CDR1 SGHAT, CDR2 FQNNGV. This table comes from immunoSEQ multiplex PCR, and its TCRdb copy is limited to in-frame clones, with some not included. The sample shows about 170,000 clones, roughly 93% of them seen only once. The gene calls are TRBV11-2 and TRBJ1-1; unclear D gene. This specimen was peripheral blood, taken on day 0 of AZD1222 vaccination. The TCR originated in an adult in good health. The CDR3 DNA follows: TGTGCCAGCAGCTTAGATGTGGACCACTCGCAGGCTTTCTTT. This gives the protein CASSLDVDHSQAFF.